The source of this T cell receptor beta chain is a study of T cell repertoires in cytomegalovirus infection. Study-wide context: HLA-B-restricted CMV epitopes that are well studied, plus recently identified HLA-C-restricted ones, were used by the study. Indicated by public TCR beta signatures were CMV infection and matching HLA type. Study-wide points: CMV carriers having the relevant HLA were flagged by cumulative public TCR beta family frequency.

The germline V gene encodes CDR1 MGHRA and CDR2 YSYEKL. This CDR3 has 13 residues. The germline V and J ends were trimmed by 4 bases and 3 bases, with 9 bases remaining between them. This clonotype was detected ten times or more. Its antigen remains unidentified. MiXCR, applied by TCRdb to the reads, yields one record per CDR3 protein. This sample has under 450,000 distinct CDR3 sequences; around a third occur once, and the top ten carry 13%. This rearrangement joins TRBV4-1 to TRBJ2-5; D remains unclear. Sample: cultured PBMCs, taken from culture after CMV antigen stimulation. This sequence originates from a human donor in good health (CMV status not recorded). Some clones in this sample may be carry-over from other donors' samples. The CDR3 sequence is CASSRLLKETQYF. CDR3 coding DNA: TGCGCCAGCAGCCGATTACTCAAAGAGACCCAGTACTTC.